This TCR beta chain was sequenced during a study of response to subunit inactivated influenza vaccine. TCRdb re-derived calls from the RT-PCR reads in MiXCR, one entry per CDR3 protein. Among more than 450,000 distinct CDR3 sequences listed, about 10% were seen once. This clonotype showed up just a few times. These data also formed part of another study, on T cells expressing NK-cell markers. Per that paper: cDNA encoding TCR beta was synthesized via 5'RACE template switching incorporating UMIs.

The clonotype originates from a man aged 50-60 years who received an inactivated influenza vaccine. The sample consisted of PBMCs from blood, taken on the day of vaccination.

CDR3 nucleotides: TGCGCCAGCAGCCAAGATTTCATGGGGGATGGGGCCAACGTCCTGACTTTC. Translated: CASSQDFMGDGANVLTF. The chain links TRBV4-1 to TRBJ2-6; D could derive from TRBD1 or TRBD2 (5 bases each). Per the germline V gene, CDR1 is MGHRA and CDR2 is YSYEKL. There are 17 residues in the CDR3. Trimming took off 0 bases at V and 3 bases at J, with 12 bases between the two ends.